This is a list of T cell receptor beta chains from one sample in a study of shared clonotypes between healthy human individuals. The method was immunoSEQ multiplex PCR; TCRdb's version includes in-frame clones alone and lacks a portion of them. The profile shows roughly 1,500,000 clones, around 98.5% of them singletons. Material for sequencing was naive CD4+ T cells sorted from blood. The receptors shown here come from a man aged 25 to 40 in good health. The CDR3 runs from the conserved cysteine through the conserved F or W. A D gene is named only where the DNA matches it firmly. Not all rows give a size; the values are once, few, many and, for expanded clones, a class.

size	J	V	D	CDR3	DNA
NA	TRBJ1-3	TRBV2	NA	CASKTSSGNTIYF	TGTGCCAGCAAGACGAGCTCTGGAAACACCATATATTTT
NA	TRBJ2-1	TRBV10-3	NA	CAISDKGNNEQFF	TGTGCCATCAGTGATAAGGGTAACAATGAGCAGTTCTTC
NA	TRBJ2-3	TRBV5-4	NA	CASSLGGLGSTDTQYF	TGTGCCAGCAGCTTGGGGGGACTGGGGTCAACAGATACGCAGTATTTT
NA	TRBJ1-1	TRBV5-1	NA	CASGRQVGSPEAFF	TGCGCCAGCGGCCGACAGGTCGGGAGCCCTGAAGCTTTCTTT
NA	TRBJ1-3	TRBV9	NA	CASSVKEGAGNTIYF	TGTGCCAGCAGCGTGAAAGAGGGCGCTGGAAACACCATATATTTT
NA	TRBJ2-7	TRBV10-1	TRBD2	CASSLTSGSYEQYF	TGCGCCAGCAGTTTAACTAGCGGCAGCTACGAGCAGTACTTC
NA	TRBJ2-7	TRBV18	TRBD1	CASSGQGGPYEQYF	TGTGCCAGCTCAGGACAGGGGGGCCCCTACGAGCAGTACTTC
NA	TRBJ2-2	TRBV7-9	TRBD2	CATSFGLADTGELFF	TGTGCCACCTCCTTCGGACTAGCGGACACCGGGGAGCTGTTTTTT
once	TRBJ2-1	TRBV2	TRBD2	CASSDVISRGSTYNEQFF	TGTGCCAGCAGTGACGTTATATCCCGCGGGAGTACGTACAATGAGCAGTTCTTC
NA	TRBJ2-1	TRBV25-1	TRBD2	CASSEYGGGPDEQFF	TGTGCCAGCAGTGAATATGGGGGAGGGCCCGATGAGCAGTTCTTC
few	TRBJ1-2	TRBV5-1	NA	CASSPGSGYTF	TGCGCCAGCTCCCCTGGGTCCGGCTACACCTTC
NA	TRBJ1-2	TRBV28	NA	CASSFALGSGYGYTF	TGTGCCAGCAGTTTCGCTTTGGGCTCCGGCTATGGCTACACCTTC
NA	TRBJ2-2	TRBV13	NA	CASRSSRSNTGELFF	TGTGCCAGCAGATCCAGTAGATCGAACACCGGGGAGCTGTTTTTT
NA	TRBJ2-7	TRBV19	NA	CASSKIGSGDEQYF	TGTGCCAGTAGTAAAATAGGGAGTGGGGACGAGCAGTACTTC
once	TRBJ2-2	TRBV27	TRBD2	CASSLLAGRNTGELFF	TGTGCCAGCAGTTTACTAGCGGGAAGGAACACCGGGGAGCTGTTTTTT
NA	TRBJ2-7	TRBV27	TRBD1	CASSPRDRTYEQYF	TGTGCCAGCAGCCCCCGGGACAGAACCTACGAGCAGTACTTC